This T cell receptor (beta chain) was identified during a study of blood T cell repertoires in COVID-19. Whole-study context: T cells, B-cell-depleted T cells, or PBMCs provided the cDNA or gDNA that served as material.

The germline V gene has CDR1 LGHNT and CDR2 FRNRAP. V was trimmed by 9 bases and J by 1 base, leaving 8 bases between them. CDR3 length equals 12 residues. Authors' methods: Amplification with reference gene primers provided the estimates of nucleated cell counts. TCRdb keeps only in-frame clones here, not all; method: immunoSEQ multiplex PCR. D and trimming come from the DNA, and the V and J calls and clone size come from that table. The sample includes 150,000 to 160,000 clones, more than 65% of them seen just once. The receptor comes from a woman aged 50 to 60 with acute or convalescent COVID-19. The rearrangement joins TRBV12-5 to TRBJ2-3; possible D gene TRBD2, 5 bases. Sequenced input: peripheral blood. This CDR3 reads CASGDRTDTQYF. The CDR3 region has the DNA TGTGCTAGCGGGGATCGCACAGATACGCAGTATTTT.